This T cell receptor beta chain was found in a study of beta chain features in type 1 diabetes (dated by TCRdb to 2017 to 2018). Regarding the complete study: Mean age, gender distribution, total cell number and subset yield did not differ between patients and healthy donors. Across all samples, fewer than 110,000,000 sorted cells were examined, and cell number per subset correlated strongly with RNA yield. The study compared the TCRB repertoires of sorted circulating CD4+ T cell subsets in recently diagnosed type 1 diabetes patients with those in matched healthy donors. Naive and central memory subsets were obtained from all 28 donors, but regulatory and stem cell-like memory subsets were isolated from only 8 patients and roughly eight healthy donors.

Spanning cysteine to phenylalanine, the CDR3 consists of 15 amino acids. Solely the CDR3 DNA is kept, with 45 bases framed from the first base. Looking up the germline V gene yields CDR1 KGHSH and CDR2 LQKENI. All of the isolated RNA was reverse transcribed with the High Capacity cDNA Reverse Transcription Kit, so expressed TCRB transcripts were sequenced. Deep immunoSEQ sequencing was applied to naive, central memory and regulatory T cell samples, giving an average of about 3.7 million total reads per sample. Sorted cells were lysed in RLT buffer and RNA was extracted with DNase-treated RNeasy Micro or Mini kits, depending on cell number. Each cell subset was processed separately to prevent cross-contamination, with patient and healthy donor samples processed together. The immunoSEQ multiplex PCR was used to amplify TCRB sequences from cDNA, generating 87-bp fragments that spanned the CDR3 region. Sequencing of the amplicons was done on the Illumina HiSeq platform. In the authors' own workflow: PCR bias was computationally corrected using synthetic template baselines, reads within Hamming distance 2 were collapsed, and singletons that could not be merged were discarded. By aligning reads against IMGT, V, D and J genes, CDR3 length, and insertions or deletions at six rearrangement sites were assigned. Within each subset, clonotype counts were normalized to sorted cell number, and only after that were true diversity and Gini coefficients computed with the tcR R package. Repertoire sharing was quantified using the overlap coefficient calculated on TCRB nucleotide sequences. TCRdb's version of the immuneACCESS table is confined to in-frame rearrangements and falls short of the full clone set. An unresolved V gene accounts for under half of the shortfall where checked; the remainder is of unknown origin. V, J and clone size are those of that table, while D and trimming were read from the DNA. The sample table shows 300,000 or so clones, and under 8.5% are seen once. Of the sample, around 0.44% is held by the ten largest clones.

The research as a whole found: At VDJ recombination sites, type 1 diabetes patients had fewer insertions and more deleted nucleotides, which implies abnormalities in thymic rearrangement. Because cDNA was sequenced instead of genomic DNA, highly expressing activated cells could be over-represented, though the groups showed no difference in activation or CD3 levels. Because small numbers of individuals were included in the HLA sub-analyses, any influence of HLA type on TCRB rearrangement was left unresolved. Naive, central memory and regulatory TCRB repertoires appeared to be more alike among patients than among healthy donors. PCR may preferentially amplify shorter templates, but because patient and control samples were amplified and corrected together, any resulting skew would affect both groups equally. A moderate but significant shortening of TCRB CDR3 length was observed in type 1 diabetes patients in all four CD4+ subsets.

About this clone: No cognate antigen has been identified for it. No much larger clone exists at a distance of one base, and base qualities are not known.

Each donor gave one peripheral blood draw, averaging roughly 100 mL, which was collected into heparinised tubes. Naive, central memory, regulatory and stem cell-like memory CD4+ T cells were sorted on a BD FACSAria II using a panel including CD45RO, CCR7, CD25, CD127, CD95 and CD27. A purity above 98% was achieved for all sorted populations. PBMCs were separated immediately by Lymphoprep density gradient centrifugation and were stained directly, without being cultured. To minimize batch effects, samples were stained and sorted in pairs, one healthy donor with one patient per experiment. The chain couples TRBV18 to TRBJ2-5, and TRBD1 may be the D gene, going by 6 matching bases. The DNA end is a closer match to TRBJ2-7, so the J assignment may be wrong. Sequencing was carried out using central memory CD4+ T cells from blood. The TCR originated in a woman between 18 and 29 years old in good health. In nucleotides, the sequence is TGTGCCAGCTCACCACCGGGACACCTCTCCTACGAGCAGTACTTC. Its protein is CASSPPGHLSYEQYF.